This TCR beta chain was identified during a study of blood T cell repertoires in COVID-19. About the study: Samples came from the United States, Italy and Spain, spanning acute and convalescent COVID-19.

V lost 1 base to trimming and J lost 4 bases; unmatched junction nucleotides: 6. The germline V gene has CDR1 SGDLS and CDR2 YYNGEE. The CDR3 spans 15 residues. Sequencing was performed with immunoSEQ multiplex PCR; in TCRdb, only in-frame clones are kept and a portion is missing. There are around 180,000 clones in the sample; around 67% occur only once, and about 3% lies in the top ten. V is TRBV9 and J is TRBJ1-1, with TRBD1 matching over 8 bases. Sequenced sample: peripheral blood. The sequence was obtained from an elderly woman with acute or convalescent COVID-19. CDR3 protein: CASSVQHRGFTEAFF. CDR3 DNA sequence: TGTGCCAGCAGCGTACAACACAGGGGGTTCACTGAAGCTTTCTTT.